A selection of T cell receptor beta chains follows, all from one sample in a study of graft-versus-host responses after intestinal transplantation. The assay was immunoSEQ multiplex PCR, and TCRdb's table has in-frame clones only and misses some. The sample has approximately 99,000 clones, 91% seen once. These receptors have no known antigen. The source material was unstimulated CD4+ T cells sorted from spleen or lymph node cells, sampled before transplant. These TCRs come from a human donor who was the organ donor for an intestinal transplant. CDR3s include the opening cysteine and the closing phenylalanine or tryptophan. D genes are given only for firm matches. Some rows have no size entry. The others give once, few or many, or a class for an expanded clone.

v_gene	d_gene	j_gene	abundance	CDR3aa	CDR3nt
TRBV11-2	-	TRBJ1-5	once	CASSLEAGPNQPQHF	TGTGCCAGCAGCTTAGAGGCGGGGCCCAATCAGCCCCAGCATTTT
TRBV7-9	TRBD2	TRBJ2-1	-	CASSLSGGFNEQFF	TGTGCCAGCAGCCTTAGCGGGGGCTTCAATGAGCAGTTCTTC
TRBV4-2	-	TRBJ1-3	once	CASSQVGGGNTIYF	TGTGCCAGCAGCCAGGTGGGGGGAGGAAACACCATATATTTT
TRBV6-6	TRBD1	TRBJ1-6	-	CASRPDRGGSPLHF	TGTGCCAGCAGACCGGACAGGGGAGGCTCACCCCTCCACTTT
TRBV9	TRBD1	TRBJ1-4	once	CASSARDSEKLFF	TGTGCCAGCAGCGCCCGGGACAGTGAAAAACTGTTTTTT
TRBV2	-	TRBJ1-1	-	CASSEALVAGVNTEAFF	TGTGCCAGCAGTGAAGCTTTAGTGGCAGGGGTGAACACTGAAGCTTTCTTT
TRBV18	-	TRBJ2-1	once	CASSRLALLEHEQFF	TGTGCCAGCTCACGTCTAGCGCTTTTGGAACATGAGCAGTTCTTC
TRBV9	-	TRBJ2-1	-	CASSPSGGNNEQFF	TGTGCCAGCAGCCCCTCCGGCGGAAACAATGAGCAGTTCTTC
TRBV12-5	TRBD1	TRBJ1-6	-	CASVEGQGRNSPLHF	TGTGCTAGTGTCGAAGGACAGGGAAGGAATTCACCCCTCCACTTT
TRBV7-3	TRBD2	TRBJ2-3	-	CASSRVGGGGINTQYF	TGTGCCAGCAGCAGAGTCGGTGGGGGGGGAATAAATACGCAGTATTTT
TRBV19	-	TRBJ1-6	-	CASSIVSGMYNSPLHF	TGTGCCAGTAGTATAGTTTCGGGGATGTATAATTCACCCCTCCACTTT
TRBV9	TRBD2	TRBJ2-5	-	CASSVGASGGVWQETQYF	TGTGCCAGCAGCGTAGGGGCTAGCGGGGGTGTCTGGCAAGAGACCCAGTACTTC
TRBV5-6	-	TRBJ1-2	-	CASSLGPSNYGYTF	TGTGCCAGCAGCTTGGGGCCCAGTAACTATGGCTACACCTTC
TRBV4-2	TRBD2	TRBJ2-2	-	CASSQDLRLAGGPGTGELFF	TGTGCCAGCAGCCAAGATCTAAGACTAGCGGGGGGGCCGGGCACCGGGGAGCTGTTTTTT
TRBV19	-	TRBJ1-2	-	CASSWTSSYGYTF	TGTGCCAGTAGTTGGACATCAAGCTATGGCTACACCTTC
TRBV10-3	TRBD1	TRBJ2-2	-	CASRDRSTGELFF	TGTGCCAGCAGGGACAGATCCACCGGGGAGCTGTTTTTT
TRBV15	TRBD1	TRBJ2-1	-	CATSRADRGRHNEQFF	TGTGCCACCAGCAGAGCGGACAGGGGGCGTCACAATGAGCAGTTCTTC
TRBV6-1	TRBD2	TRBJ2-3	-	CASSLAGGTDTQYF	TGTGCCAGCAGCCTAGCGGGGGGCACAGATACGCAGTATTTT
TRBV6-5	-	TRBJ1-1	-	CASISGGAWGTEAFF	TGTGCCAGCATCTCGGGGGGCGCGTGGGGCACTGAAGCTTTCTTT
TRBV5-1	TRBD1	TRBJ1-2	few	CASSFVQGAFYGYTF	TGCGCCAGCAGCTTCGTCCAGGGGGCTTTCTATGGCTACACCTTC